The 8 T cell receptor beta chains given below trace back to one sample, sequenced in a study of radiotherapy plus CTLA-4 blockade in lung cancer. Sequencing used immunoSEQ multiplex PCR; TCRdb keeps in-frame clones, though not all of them. The data show around 90,000 clones, about four fifths seen once. Specimen: peripheral blood, collected from a patient treated with radiotherapy plus ipilimumab. Every receptor here comes from a human donor with non-small cell lung cancer that progressed on radiotherapy plus ipilimumab.

V is TRBV2 and J is TRBJ2-7; D possibly matches TRBD1 or TRBD2 (5 bases each). Between the trimmed V and J ends, which lost 6 bases and 3 bases, there was a span of 15 bases. This CDR3 has 14 amino acids. Germline V gene data show CDR1 as SNHLY and CDR2 as FYNNEI. In nucleotides, the CDR3 is TGTGCCAGCAGCCCTACGGGACGGAGCTACGAGCAGTACTTC. Encoded protein: CASSPTGRSYEQYF.

The chain recombines TRBV9 with TRBJ2-3, with 9 bases identical to TRBD1. Trimming cost V 4 bases and J 3 bases; bases outside gene matches: 6. Germline values: CDR1 SGDLS, CDR2 YYNGEE. This CDR3 is 15 amino acids long. The CDR3 loop is CASSPWDRETDTQYF. CDR3 sequence (DNA): TGTGCCAGCAGCCCCTGGGACAGGGAGACAGATACGCAGTATTTT.

This chain links TRBV6-5 with TRBJ1-1, with 10 bases that match TRBD1. Trimming cost V 5 bases and J 4 bases; bases outside gene matches: 4. This CDR3 has 14 residues. Germline CDR1 MNHEY, CDR2 SVGAGI. Here the CDR3 reads CASSRRQGATEAFF. Here the CDR3 DNA reads TGTGCCAGCAGTCGCAGACAGGGGGCCACTGAAGCTTTCTTT.

This rearrangement joins TRBV5-1 to TRBJ1-4; 9 nucleotides match TRBD1. With V trimmed by 0 bases and J by 8 bases, 5 bases remained unmatched. CDR1 is SGHRS, CDR2 YFSETQ, per germline. This CDR3 has 15 amino acids. The CDR3 here is CASSLEGQGREKLFF. DNA for the CDR3: TGCGCCAGCAGCTTGGAGGGACAGGGCCGCGAAAAACTGTTTTTT.

This chain links TRBV2 with TRBJ1-5, with 9 bases that match TRBD1. Trimming removed 10 bases from V and 4 bases from J; junction bases left unmatched: 5. Per the germline V gene, CDR1 is SNHLY and CDR2 is FYNNEI. This CDR3 spans 13 amino acids. The CDR3 loop is CAKGQGGNQPQHF. CDR3 nucleotides: TGTGCCAAGGGACAGGGAGGAAATCAGCCCCAGCATTTT.

V usage is TRBV28 and J usage is TRBJ2-7; 7 bases agree with TRBD2. Trimming at V came to 1 base and at J to 3 bases, leaving 3 bases not matched to a gene. Germline CDR1 and CDR2: MDHEN and SYDVKM. The CDR3 spans 14 residues. DNA for the CDR3: TGTGCCAGCAGTTTATCGGGAGGTAGCTACGAGCAGTACTTC. Amino acids: CASSLSGGSYEQYF. The full variable domain, rest sourced from reference TRBV28 and TRBJ2-7, is DVKVTQSSRYLVKRTGEKVFLECVQDMDHENMFWYRQDPGLGLRLIYFSYDVKMKEKGDIPEGYSVSREKKERFSLILESASTNQTSMYLCASSLSGGSYEQYFGPGTRLTVT.

V and J are TRBV29-1 and TRBJ2-2, with D possibly matching TRBD1 (5 bases). This CDR3 region has 15 residues. V was shortened by 7 bases and J by 4 bases, with 19 bases between the two germline ends. Germline CDR1 and CDR2: SQVTM and ANQGSEA. CDR3 sequence (DNA): TGCAGCGGCTATTCTGGGTCAAGGGGCACCGGGGAGCTGTTTTTT. The encoded protein is CSGYSGSRGTGELFF.

This chain joins TRBV18 and TRBJ2-1; D remains ambiguous. With 1 base removed from V and 7 bases from J, the gap between germline ends came to 8 bases. CDR1 is KGHSH and CDR2 is LQKENI in the germline V gene. The CDR3 runs 13 residues. The CDR3: CASSPRGANEQFF. The CDR3 coding sequence is TGTGCCAGCTCACCACGAGGAGCAAATGAGCAGTTCTTC.